Below are 21 T cell receptor beta chains sequenced from a single sample in a study of CD8+ T cells in alopecia areata. Treatment defined: oral pan-JAK inhibitor, 5-10 mg twice daily. Once RNA had been extracted, it was reverse transcribed into cDNA to act as the sequencing template. Repertoires were generated with immunoSEQ multiplex PCR, while TCRdb's copy carries only in-frame clones and drops some. The table lists around 150,000 clones, about four fifths of them singletons. This material consisted of CD8+ T cells sorted from blood, taken at week 4, from a patient treated with tofacitinib. These receptors came from a human donor with alopecia areata.

This chain connects TRBV5-6 to TRBJ1-6, with D hard to call. Per the germline V gene, CDR1 is SGHDT and CDR2 is YYEEEE. This CDR3 has 16 amino acids. V dropped 6 bases and J dropped 10 bases, with 23 bases sitting between them. The CDR3 is CASMEVAAAKSSPLHF. The DNA of the CDR3 is TGTGCCAGCATGGAAGTCGCCGCCGCGAAATCATCACCCCTCCACTTT.

The chain combines TRBV4-1 with TRBJ2-7; 9 bases are a match to TRBD1. The junction had 6 bases not matched to a gene; V was cut back by 5 bases and J by 1 base. The CDR3 length is 15 residues. From germline, CDR1 is MGHRA and CDR2 YSYEKL. CDR3 protein: CASSSPGQGSYEQYF. The DNA for the CDR3 is TGCGCCAGCAGCTCGCCGGGACAGGGTTCCTACGAGCAGTACTTC.

V is TRBV25-1 and J is TRBJ2-1; no firm D call. Germline-derived CDR1 and CDR2 are MGHDK and SYGVNS. Trimming took 3 bases from V and 0 from J, leaving 12 bases between them. The length of the CDR3 is 16 residues. CDR3 sequence: CASSELDPRSYNEQFF. For the CDR3, the DNA is TGTGCCAGCAGTGAGCTGGACCCTCGCTCCTACAATGAGCAGTTCTTC.

The chain carries TRBV7-9 and TRBJ2-1, with 9 positions matching TRBD2. Trimming removed 4 bases from V and 0 bases from J; junction bases left unmatched: 7. In germline, CDR1 is SEHNR, CDR2 FQNEAQ (reference sequence). The CDR3 runs 17 residues. Here the CDR3 reads CASSSTSGLGSYNEQFF. CDR3 DNA: TGTGCCAGCAGCTCAACTAGCGGGCTCGGCTCCTACAATGAGCAGTTCTTC.

The chain has TRBV6-6 and TRBJ2-7; no firm D call. V was clipped by 2 bases and J by 13 bases, with 15 bases between them. Germline CDR1 reads MNHNY; CDR2 reads SVGAGI (reference sequence). CDR3 length: 12 residues. CDR3 region: CASSYRRTDSYF. DNA of the CDR3: TGTGCCAGCAGTTACCGCCGGACCGACTCTTACTTC.

J is TRBJ2-7 and V is TRBV6-5; 9 bases align to TRBD1. The length of the CDR3 is 15 residues. V gave up 5 bases and J gave up 7 bases; unmatched junction bases: 12. Germline V gene data show CDR1 as MNHEY and CDR2 as SVGAGI. The CDR3 coding sequence is TGTGCCAGCAGTCACGCGACAGGGGGAACAGGGGAGCAGTACTTC. This encodes CASSHATGGTGEQYF.

This clone was recorded once. The chain employs TRBV6-6 and TRBJ2-5, with unresolved D. The CDR3 length is 15 residues. CDR1 is MNHNY, CDR2 SVGAGI, per germline (reference sequence). The ends were cut back, 5 bases at V and 5 bases at J, with 18 bases in the middle. CDR3 sequence (DNA): TGTGCCAGCAGTAACCACGCCAGCCTGAGGGAGACCCAGTACTTC. This translates into CASSNHASLRETQYF.

The chain uses TRBV7-3 and TRBJ2-1, with TRBD2 matching over 8 bases. CDR3 length: 15 amino acids. J gave up 2 bases and V 3 bases, and 3 bases lay outside the gene matches. The germline CDR1 and CDR2 sequences are SGHTA and FQGTGA. The DNA for the CDR3 is TGTGCCAGCAGCTTGGGGACTAGTACCTACAATGAGCAGTTCTTC. Encoded protein: CASSLGTSTYNEQFF. The whole variable domain, remainder taken from reference TRBV7-3 and TRBJ2-1, is GAGVSQTPSNKVTEKGKYVELRCDPISGHTALYWYRQSLGQGPEFLIYFQGTGAADDSGLPNDRFFAVRPEGSVSTLKIQRTERGDSAVYLCASSLGTSTYNEQFFGPGTRLTVL.

The V gene is TRBV2, the J gene TRBJ2-1, with 9 bases lining up with TRBD1. The CDR3 totals 16 residues. The V and J ends lost 6 bases and 1 base, in that order; junction bases with no gene match: 7. Germline loops: CDR1 SNHLY, CDR2 FYNNEI. The DNA for the CDR3 is TGTGCCAGCAGCGCAGGGACAGGGAATTCCTACAATGAGCAGTTCTTC. Translating it yields CASSAGTGNSYNEQFF.

This chain's CDR3 is CASSFDNRDEQFF. In nucleotides, the CDR3 is TGTGCCAGCAGTTTCGACAATAGGGATGAGCAGTTCTTC. The chain combines TRBV27 with TRBJ2-1; D not resolved. V lost 3 bases and J 8 bases, leaving 11 bases between the germline ends. Germline CDR1 MNHEY, CDR2 SMNVEV (reference sequence). There are 13 residues in the CDR3.

In this sample, this clone turned up a few times. The V and J genes are TRBV5-6 and TRBJ1-2; D unresolved. The CDR3 is 15 residues long. In germline, CDR1 is SGHDT, CDR2 YYEEEE. V was pared by 4 bases and J by 7 bases, with 20 bases between. The CDR3 loop is CASSPFETAAFGYTF. DNA for the CDR3: TGTGCCAGCAGCCCGTTTGAGACGGCCGCATTTGGCTACACCTTC.

This rearrangement joins TRBV7-4 to TRBJ2-3; D perhaps matches TRBD1 (8 bases). Germline-derived CDR1 and CDR2 are SGHVT and SQSDAQ. The ends were cut back, 3 bases at V and 1 base at J, with 11 bases in the middle. This CDR3 spans 15 amino acids. In DNA form, the CDR3 reads TGTGCCAGCAGCTTTACAGGGGGGGGCACAGATACGCAGTATTTT. Amino acid sequence: CASSFTGGGTDTQYF.

The chain combines TRBV27 with TRBJ2-3; tentative D call: TRBD2 (5 bases). The CDR3 is 15 residues long. CDR1 is MNHEY, CDR2 SMNVEV, per germline (reference sequence). V lost 5 bases to trimming and J lost 2 bases, with 14 bases between them. The CDR3 region has the DNA TGTGCCAGCAGTGCTGTCGGGGAGACCACAGATACGCAGTATTTT. The encoded protein is CASSAVGETTDTQYF.

V is TRBV6-5 and J is TRBJ2-7; 9 bases match TRBD2. The trim removed 2 bases at V and 5 bases at J, leaving 7 bases unmatched. Germline V gene lookup returns CDR1 MNHEY and CDR2 SVGAGI. The CDR3 loop spans 15 amino acids. CDR3 loop: CASSYEGTSSNEQYF. CDR3 DNA sequence: TGTGCCAGCAGTTACGAAGGGACTAGCTCAAACGAGCAGTACTTC.

The J gene is TRBJ1-5, the V gene TRBV7-6; the match to TRBD1 covers 9 bases. Germline CDR1 is SGHVS and CDR2 is FNYEAQ. Trimming took 4 bases from V and 12 from J; bases not matched to a gene: 10. This CDR3 comprises 14 residues. The CDR3 protein is CASSSGQGFEVQHF. The CDR3 coding sequence is TGTGCCAGCAGCTCTGGACAGGGGTTTGAGGTCCAGCATTTT.

This chain connects TRBV12-5 to TRBJ2-1; D not resolved. Germline lookup yields CDR1 LGHNT and CDR2 FRNRAP. The length of the CDR3 is 17 residues. The V gene lost 0 bases and the J gene lost 3 bases, with 15 bases spanning the gap. This CDR3 reads CASGLVEVFGSYNEQFF. CDR3 DNA sequence: TGTGCTAGTGGTTTGGTAGAGGTTTTCGGAAGCTACAATGAGCAGTTCTTC.

This sequence joins TRBV7-9 and TRBJ1-6, with D uncertain. This CDR3 is built from 13 residues. Per the germline V gene, CDR1 is SEHNR and CDR2 is FQNEAQ (reference sequence). V was cut by 5 bases and J by 9 bases, with 11 bases left in between. Here the CDR3 DNA reads TGTGCCAGCAGCCCCCCGGGCAGTTCACCCCTCCACTTT. It specifies CASSPPGSSPLHF.

This clone was found a few times. The rearrangement links TRBV13 to TRBJ2-5; D unclear. This CDR3 comprises 12 residues. Germline-derived CDR1 and CDR2 are PRHDT and FYEKMQ (reference sequence). Trimming removed 5 bases from V and 5 bases from J, with 9 bases in between. The CDR3 loop is CASSTLGETQYF. CDR3 coding DNA: TGTGCCAGCAGCACTCTCGGGGAGACCCAGTACTTC.

This sequence joins TRBV9 and TRBJ2-3, with TRBD2 matching 8 bases. Germline V lookup: CDR1 SGDLS, CDR2 YYNGEE. J gave up 0 bases and V 1 base, and 1 base lay outside the gene matches. The CDR3 is 15 residues long. CDR3 in amino acids: CASSVQRGSTDTQYF. The CDR3 DNA reads TGTGCCAGCAGCGTACAGCGGGGGAGCACAGATACGCAGTATTTT.

This clone was seen a few times. V and J are TRBV15 and TRBJ2-1; weak D call: TRBD1 (5 bases). V lost 3 bases to trimming and J lost 3 bases, with 6 bases between them. CDR3 length: 13 residues. Per germline, CDR1 LNHNV and CDR2 YYDKDF (reference sequence). DNA for the CDR3: TGTGCCACCAGCAGCGACAGCTACAATGAGCAGTTCTTC. It encodes CATSSDSYNEQFF.

This clone was observed a few times. The chain employs TRBV11-2 and TRBJ2-1, with 9 bases lining up with TRBD1. With V trimmed by 5 bases and J by 7 bases, 12 bases remained unmatched. CDR3 length equals 16 residues. From germline, CDR1 is SGHAT and CDR2 FQNNGV. The CDR3 sequence: CASSPPAGTGLNEQFF. CDR3 DNA: TGTGCCAGCAGCCCCCCCGCCGGGACAGGGTTGAATGAGCAGTTCTTC.